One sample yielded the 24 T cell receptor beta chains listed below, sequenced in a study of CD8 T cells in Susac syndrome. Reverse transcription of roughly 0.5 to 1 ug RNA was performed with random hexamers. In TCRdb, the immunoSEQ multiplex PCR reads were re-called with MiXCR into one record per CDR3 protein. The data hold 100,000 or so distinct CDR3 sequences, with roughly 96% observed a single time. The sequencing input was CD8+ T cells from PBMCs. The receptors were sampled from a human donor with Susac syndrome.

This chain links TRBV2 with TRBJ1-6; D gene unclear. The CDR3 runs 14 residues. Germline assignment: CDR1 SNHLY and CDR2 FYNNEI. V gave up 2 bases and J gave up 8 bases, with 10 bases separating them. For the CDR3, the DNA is TGTGCCAGCAGTGAAATAGGTGGCCATTCACCCCTCCACTTT. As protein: CASSEIGGHSPLHF.

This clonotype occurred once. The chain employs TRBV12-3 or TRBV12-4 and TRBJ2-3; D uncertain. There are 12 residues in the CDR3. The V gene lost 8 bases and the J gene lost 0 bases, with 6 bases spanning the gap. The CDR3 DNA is TGTGCCAGCTTTCGGAGCACAGATACGCAGTATTTT. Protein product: CASFRSTDTQYF.

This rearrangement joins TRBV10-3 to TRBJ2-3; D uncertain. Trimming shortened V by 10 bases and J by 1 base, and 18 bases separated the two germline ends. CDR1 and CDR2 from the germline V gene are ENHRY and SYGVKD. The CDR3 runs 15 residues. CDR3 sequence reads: CATTHGESGTDTQYF. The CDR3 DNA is TGTGCCACCACCCATGGAGAGTCGGGCACAGATACGCAGTATTTT.

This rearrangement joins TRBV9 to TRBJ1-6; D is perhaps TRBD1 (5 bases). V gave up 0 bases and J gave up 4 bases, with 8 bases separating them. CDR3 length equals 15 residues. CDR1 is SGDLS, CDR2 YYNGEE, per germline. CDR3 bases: TGTGCCAGCAGCGTAGAGGGGATTTATAATTCACCCCTCCACTTT. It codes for CASSVEGIYNSPLHF.

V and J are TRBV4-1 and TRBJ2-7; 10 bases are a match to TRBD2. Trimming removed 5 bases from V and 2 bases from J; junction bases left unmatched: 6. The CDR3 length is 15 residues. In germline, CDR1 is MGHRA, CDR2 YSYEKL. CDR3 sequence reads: CASSSEAGGPYEQYF. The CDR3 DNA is TGCGCCAGCAGCTCAGAAGCGGGAGGGCCCTACGAGCAGTACTTC.

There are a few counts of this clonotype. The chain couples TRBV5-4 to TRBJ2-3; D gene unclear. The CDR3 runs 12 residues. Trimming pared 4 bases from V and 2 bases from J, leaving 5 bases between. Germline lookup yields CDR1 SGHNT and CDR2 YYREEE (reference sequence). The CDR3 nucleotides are TGTGCCAGCAGCCAAGCCACAGATACGCAGTATTTT. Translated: CASSQATDTQYF. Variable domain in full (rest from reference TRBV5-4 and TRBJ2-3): ETGVTQSPTHLIKTRGQQVTLRCSSQSGHNTVSWYQQALGQGPQFIFQYYREEENGRGNFPPRFSGLQFPNYSSELNVNALELDDSALYLCASSQATDTQYFGPGTRLTVL.

In DNA, the CDR3 is TGTGCCAGCAGCGCTAGATCTAACAATGAGCAGTTCTTC. This gives the protein CASSARSNNEQFF. The gene calls are TRBV9 and TRBJ2-1, with unresolved D. Germline V gene sequence: CDR1 SGDLS, CDR2 YYNGEE. V was pared by 3 bases and J by 5 bases, with 9 bases between. The CDR3 is made up of 13 amino acids.

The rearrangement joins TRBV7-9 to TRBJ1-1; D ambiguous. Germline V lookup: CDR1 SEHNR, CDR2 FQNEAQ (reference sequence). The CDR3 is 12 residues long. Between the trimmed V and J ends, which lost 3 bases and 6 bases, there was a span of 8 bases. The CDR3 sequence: CASSLSGAEAFF. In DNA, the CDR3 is TGTGCCAGCAGCTTGAGTGGCGCTGAAGCTTTCTTT.

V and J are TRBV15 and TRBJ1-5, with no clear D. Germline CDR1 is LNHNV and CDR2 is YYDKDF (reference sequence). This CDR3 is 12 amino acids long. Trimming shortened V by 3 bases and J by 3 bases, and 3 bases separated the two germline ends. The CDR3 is CATSRPNQPQHF. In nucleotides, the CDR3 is TGTGCCACCAGCAGGCCCAATCAGCCCCAGCATTTT.

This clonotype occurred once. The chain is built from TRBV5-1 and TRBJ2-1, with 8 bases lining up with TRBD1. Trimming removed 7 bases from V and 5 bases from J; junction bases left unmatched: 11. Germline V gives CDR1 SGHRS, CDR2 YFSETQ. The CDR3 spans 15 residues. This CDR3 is CASLPGTGQDNEQFF. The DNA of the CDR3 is TGCGCCAGCTTACCCGGGACAGGCCAAGACAATGAGCAGTTCTTC.

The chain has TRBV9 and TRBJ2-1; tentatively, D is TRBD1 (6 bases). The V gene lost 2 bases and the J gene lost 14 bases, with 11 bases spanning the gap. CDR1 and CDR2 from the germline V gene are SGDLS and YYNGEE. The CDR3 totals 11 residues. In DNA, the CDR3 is TGTGCCAGCAGCGTCGGACAGAATAAGTTCTTC. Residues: CASSVGQNKFF.

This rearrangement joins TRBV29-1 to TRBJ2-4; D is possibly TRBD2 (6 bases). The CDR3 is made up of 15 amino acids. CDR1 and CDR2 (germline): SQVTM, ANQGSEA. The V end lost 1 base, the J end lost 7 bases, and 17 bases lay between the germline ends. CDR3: CSVEGDSGGSNIQYF. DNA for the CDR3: TGCAGCGTTGAAGGGGACTCTGGGGGGTCGAACATTCAGTACTTC.

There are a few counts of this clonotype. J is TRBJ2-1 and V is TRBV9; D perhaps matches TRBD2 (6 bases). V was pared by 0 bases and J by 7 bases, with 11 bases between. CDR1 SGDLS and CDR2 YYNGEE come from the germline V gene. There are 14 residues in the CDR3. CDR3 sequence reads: CASSVELGGNEQFF. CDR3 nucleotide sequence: TGTGCCAGCAGCGTAGAGCTCGGGGGTAATGAGCAGTTCTTC.

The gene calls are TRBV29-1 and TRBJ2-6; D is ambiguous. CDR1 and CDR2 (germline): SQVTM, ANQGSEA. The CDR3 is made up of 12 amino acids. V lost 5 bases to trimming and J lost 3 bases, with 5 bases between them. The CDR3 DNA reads TGCAGCGTTCAGGTTGGGGCCAACGTCCTGACTTTC. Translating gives CSVQVGANVLTF. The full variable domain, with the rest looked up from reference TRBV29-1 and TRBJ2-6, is SAVISQKPSRDICQRGTSLTIQCQVDSQVTMMFWYRQQPGQSLTLIATANQGSEATYESGFVIDKFPISRPNLTFSTLTVSNMSPEDSSIYLCSVQVGANVLTFGAGSRLTVL.

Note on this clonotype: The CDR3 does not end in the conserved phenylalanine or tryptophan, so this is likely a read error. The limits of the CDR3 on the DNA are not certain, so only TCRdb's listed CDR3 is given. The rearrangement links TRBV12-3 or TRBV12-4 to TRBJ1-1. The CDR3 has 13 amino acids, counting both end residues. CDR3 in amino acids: CASSLGPQHQAHL.

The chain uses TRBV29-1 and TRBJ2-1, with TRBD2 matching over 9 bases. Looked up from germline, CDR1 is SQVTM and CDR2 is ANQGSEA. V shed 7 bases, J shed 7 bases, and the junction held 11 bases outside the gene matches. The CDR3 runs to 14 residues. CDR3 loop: CSGAAGGGGNEQFF. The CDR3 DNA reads TGCAGCGGGGCAGCGGGAGGTGGAGGAAATGAGCAGTTCTTC.

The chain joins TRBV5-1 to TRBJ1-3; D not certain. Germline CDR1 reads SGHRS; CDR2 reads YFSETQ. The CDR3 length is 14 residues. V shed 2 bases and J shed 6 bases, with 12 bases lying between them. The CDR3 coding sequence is TGCGCCAGCAGCTTCGCCGGGGTGGCAAACACCATATATTTT. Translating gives CASSFAGVANTIYF.

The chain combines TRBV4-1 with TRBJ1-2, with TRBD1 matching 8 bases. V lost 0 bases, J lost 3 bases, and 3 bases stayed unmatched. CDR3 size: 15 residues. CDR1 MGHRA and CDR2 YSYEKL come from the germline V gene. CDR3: CASSQDRDRHYGYTF. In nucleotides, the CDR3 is TGCGCCAGCAGCCAAGACCGGGACAGGCACTATGGCTACACCTTC.

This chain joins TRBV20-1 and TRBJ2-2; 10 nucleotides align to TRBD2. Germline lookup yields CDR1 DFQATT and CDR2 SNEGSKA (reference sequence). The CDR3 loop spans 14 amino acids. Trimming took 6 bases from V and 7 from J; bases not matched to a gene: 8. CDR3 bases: TGCAGTGCCCCGGGACTAGCGAGTAACGGGGAGCTGTTTTTT. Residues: CSAPGLASNGELFF.

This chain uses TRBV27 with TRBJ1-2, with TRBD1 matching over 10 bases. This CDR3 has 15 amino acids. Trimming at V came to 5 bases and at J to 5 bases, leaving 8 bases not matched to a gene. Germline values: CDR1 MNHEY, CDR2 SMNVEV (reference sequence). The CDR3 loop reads CASSTRDRGLYGYTF. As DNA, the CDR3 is TGTGCCAGCAGTACCCGGGACAGGGGACTATATGGCTACACCTTC.

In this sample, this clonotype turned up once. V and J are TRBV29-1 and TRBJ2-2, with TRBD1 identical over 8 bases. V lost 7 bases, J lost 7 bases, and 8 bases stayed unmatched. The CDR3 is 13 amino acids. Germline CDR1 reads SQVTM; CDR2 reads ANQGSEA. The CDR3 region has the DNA TGCAGCGGCATTCAGGGGGCCGGCGGGGAGCTGTTTTTT. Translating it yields CSGIQGAGGELFF.

The CDR3 sequence: CASSPLGRNTEAFF. The CDR3 DNA sequence: TGTGCCAGCAGTCCCTTGGGGAGGAACACTGAAGCTTTCTTT. The rearrangement uses TRBV25-1 and TRBJ1-1; no definite D call. CDR3 length equals 14 residues. V lost 5 bases and J lost 1, with 11 bases in between. Germline CDR1 reads MGHDK; CDR2 reads SYGVNS.

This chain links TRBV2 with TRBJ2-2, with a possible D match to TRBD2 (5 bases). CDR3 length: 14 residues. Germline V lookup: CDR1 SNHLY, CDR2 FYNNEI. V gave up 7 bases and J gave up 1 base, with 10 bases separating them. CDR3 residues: CASKPSGNTGELFF. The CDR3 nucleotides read TGTGCCAGCAAGCCCAGCGGGAACACCGGGGAGCTGTTTTTT.

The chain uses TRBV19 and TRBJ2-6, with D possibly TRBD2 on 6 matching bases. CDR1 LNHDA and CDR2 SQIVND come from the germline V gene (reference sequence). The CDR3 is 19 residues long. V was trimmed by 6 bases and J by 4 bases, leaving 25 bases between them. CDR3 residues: CASRGPEGGPGGGANVLTF. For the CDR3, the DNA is TGTGCCAGTAGAGGACCGGAGGGCGGACCCGGAGGAGGGGCCAACGTCCTGACTTTC.